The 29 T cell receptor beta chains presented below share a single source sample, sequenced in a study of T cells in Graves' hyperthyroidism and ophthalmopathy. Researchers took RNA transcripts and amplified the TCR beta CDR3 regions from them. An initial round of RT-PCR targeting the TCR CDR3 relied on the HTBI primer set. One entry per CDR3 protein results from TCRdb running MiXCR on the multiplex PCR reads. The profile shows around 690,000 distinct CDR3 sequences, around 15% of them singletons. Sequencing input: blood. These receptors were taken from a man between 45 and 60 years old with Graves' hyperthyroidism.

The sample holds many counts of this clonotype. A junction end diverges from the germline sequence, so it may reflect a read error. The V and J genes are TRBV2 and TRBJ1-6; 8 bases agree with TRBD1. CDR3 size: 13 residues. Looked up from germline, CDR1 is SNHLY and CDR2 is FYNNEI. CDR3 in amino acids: CAGSGGQGSPLHF. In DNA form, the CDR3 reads TGTGCCGGCAGTGGAGGACAGGGATCACCCCTCCACTTT. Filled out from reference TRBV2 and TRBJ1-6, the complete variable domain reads EPEVTQTPSHQVTQMGQEVILRCVPISNHLYFYWYRQILGQKVEFLVSFYNNEISEKSEIFDDQFSVERPDGSNFTLKIRSTKLEDSAMYFCAGSGGQGSPLHFGNGTRLTVT.

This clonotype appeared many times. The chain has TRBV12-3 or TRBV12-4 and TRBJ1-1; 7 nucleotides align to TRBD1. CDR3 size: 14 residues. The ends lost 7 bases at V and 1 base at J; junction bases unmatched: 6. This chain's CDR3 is CASTMGQSNTEAFF. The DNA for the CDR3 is TGTGCCAGCACCATGGGACAGTCGAACACTGAAGCTTTCTTT.

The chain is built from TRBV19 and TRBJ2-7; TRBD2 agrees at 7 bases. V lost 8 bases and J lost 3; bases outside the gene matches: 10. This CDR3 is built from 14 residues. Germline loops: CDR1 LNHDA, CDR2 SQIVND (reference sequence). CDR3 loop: CASRQAGAVYEQYF. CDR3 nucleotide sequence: TGTGCCAGTCGTCAGGCGGGAGCTGTCTACGAGCAGTACTTC.

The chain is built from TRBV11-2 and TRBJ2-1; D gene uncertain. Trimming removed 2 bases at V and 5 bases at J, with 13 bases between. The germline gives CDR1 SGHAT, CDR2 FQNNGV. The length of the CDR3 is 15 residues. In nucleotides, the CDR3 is TGTGCCAGCAGCTTACGGCCGATTCGGGACAATGAGCAGTTCTTC. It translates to CASSLRPIRDNEQFF.

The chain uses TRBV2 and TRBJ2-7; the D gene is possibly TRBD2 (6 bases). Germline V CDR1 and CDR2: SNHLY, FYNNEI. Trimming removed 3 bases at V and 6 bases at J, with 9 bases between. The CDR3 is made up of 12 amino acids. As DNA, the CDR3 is TGTGCCAGCAGTGACGGCGGGATCGAGCAGTACTTC. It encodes CASSDGGIEQYF.

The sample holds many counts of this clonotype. This chain's CDR3 is CASSIGTEAFF. Written as DNA, the CDR3 is TGTGCCAGCAGCATAGGGACAGAAGCTTTCTTT. V is TRBV12-3 or TRBV12-4 and J is TRBJ1-1, with D maybe TRBD1 (6 bases). V shed 6 bases and J shed 8 bases, with 10 bases lying between them. The CDR3 runs to 11 residues.

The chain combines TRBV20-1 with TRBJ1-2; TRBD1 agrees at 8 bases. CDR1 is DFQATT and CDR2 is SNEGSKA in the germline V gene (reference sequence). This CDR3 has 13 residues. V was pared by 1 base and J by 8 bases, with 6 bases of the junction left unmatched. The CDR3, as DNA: TGCAGTGCTAGAGTAGACAGGGGTCGCGGCTACACCTTC. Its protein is CSARVDRGRGYTF.

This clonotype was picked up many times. The CDR3 is CASSFVQATNEKLFF. The DNA of the CDR3 is TGTGCCAGCAGTTTCGTCCAAGCAACTAATGAAAAACTGTTTTTT. The rearrangement uses TRBV28 and TRBJ1-4; D remains ambiguous. The CDR3 runs 15 residues. The germline gives CDR1 MDHEN, CDR2 SYDVKM. Trimming cost V 3 bases and J 0 bases, with 8 bases left between them. The whole variable domain, filled in from reference TRBV28 and TRBJ1-4, reads DVKVTQSSRYLVKRTGEKVFLECVQDMDHENMFWYRQDPGLGLRLIYFSYDVKMKEKGDIPEGYSVSREKKERFSLILESASTNQTSMYLCASSFVQATNEKLFFGSGTQLSVL.

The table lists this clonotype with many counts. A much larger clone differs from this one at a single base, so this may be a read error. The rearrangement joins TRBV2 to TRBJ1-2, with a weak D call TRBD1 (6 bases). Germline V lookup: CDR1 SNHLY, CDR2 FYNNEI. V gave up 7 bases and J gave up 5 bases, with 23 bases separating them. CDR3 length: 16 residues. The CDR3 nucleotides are TGTGCCAGCACATTTAGACAGGACTTCGCGTTTTATGGCTACACCTTC. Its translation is CASTFRQDFAFYGYTF.

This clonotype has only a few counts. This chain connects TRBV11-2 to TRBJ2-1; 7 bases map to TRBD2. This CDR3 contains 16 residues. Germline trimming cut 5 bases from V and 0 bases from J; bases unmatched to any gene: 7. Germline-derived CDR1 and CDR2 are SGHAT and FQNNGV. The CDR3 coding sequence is TGTGCCAGCAGCAAAACCGGGACTAACTCCTACAATGAGCAGTTCTTC. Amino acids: CASSKTGTNSYNEQFF. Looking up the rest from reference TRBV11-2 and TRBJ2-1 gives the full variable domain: EAGVAQSPRYKIIEKRQSVAFWCNPISGHATLYWYQQILGQGPKLLIQFQNNGVVDDSQLPKDRFSAERLKGVDSTLKIQPAKLEDSAVYLCASSKTGTNSYNEQFFGPGTRLTVL.

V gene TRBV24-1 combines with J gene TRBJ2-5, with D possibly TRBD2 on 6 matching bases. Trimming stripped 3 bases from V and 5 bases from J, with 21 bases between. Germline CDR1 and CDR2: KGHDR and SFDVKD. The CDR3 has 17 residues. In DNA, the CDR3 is TGTGCCACCAGTGATCTCCCGGGAGTCGGACCCCAGGAGACCCAGTACTTC. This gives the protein CATSDLPGVGPQETQYF.

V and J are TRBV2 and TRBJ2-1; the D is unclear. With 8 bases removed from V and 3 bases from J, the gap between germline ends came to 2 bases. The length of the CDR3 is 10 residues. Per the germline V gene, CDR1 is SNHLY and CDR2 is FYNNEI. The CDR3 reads CASDYNEQFF. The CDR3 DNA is TGTGCCAGCGACTACAATGAGCAGTTCTTC.

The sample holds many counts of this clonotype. The CDR3: CASSLATGTGSVGANVLTF. The CDR3 DNA reads TGTGCCAGCAGCTTAGCGACCGGGACAGGGTCTGTTGGGGCCAACGTCCTGACTTTC. The chain links TRBV7-8 to TRBJ2-6; 9 nucleotides agree with TRBD1. The CDR3 runs 19 residues. V dropped 0 bases and J dropped 3; count of bases not matched to a gene: 9. Germline CDR1 is SGHVS and CDR2 is FQNEAQ.

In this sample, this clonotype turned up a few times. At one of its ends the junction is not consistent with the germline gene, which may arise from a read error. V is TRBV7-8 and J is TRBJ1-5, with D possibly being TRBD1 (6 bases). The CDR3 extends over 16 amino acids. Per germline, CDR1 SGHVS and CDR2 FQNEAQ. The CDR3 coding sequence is TGTGCCAGCAGCCTAGCCGGACAGTCATTCAATCAGCCCCAGCATTTT. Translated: CASSLAGQSFNQPQHF.

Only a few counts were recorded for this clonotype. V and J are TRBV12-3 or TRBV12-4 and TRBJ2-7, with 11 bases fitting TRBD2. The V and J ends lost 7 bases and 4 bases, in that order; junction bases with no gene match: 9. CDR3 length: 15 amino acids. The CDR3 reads CASKPGLAEPYEQYF. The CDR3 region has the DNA TGTGCCAGCAAGCCGGGACTAGCGGAACCTTACGAGCAGTACTTC.

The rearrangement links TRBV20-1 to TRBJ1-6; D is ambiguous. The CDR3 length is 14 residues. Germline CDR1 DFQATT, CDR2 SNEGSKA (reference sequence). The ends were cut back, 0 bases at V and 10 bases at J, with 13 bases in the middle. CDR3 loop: CSARDLGVGSPLHF. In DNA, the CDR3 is TGCAGTGCTAGAGATCTTGGGGTAGGGTCACCCCTCCACTTT.

The CDR3 region has the DNA TGTGCCAGCAGCCCTCTGGGACATCTACTCTCTGGAAACACCATATATTTT. Encoded protein: CASSPLGHLLSGNTIYF. The chain is built from TRBV7-6 and TRBJ1-3, with D maybe TRBD1 (6 bases). Germline CDR1 SGHVS, CDR2 FNYEAQ. Trimming removed 5 bases at V and 0 bases at J, with 17 bases between. This CDR3 is 17 amino acids long.

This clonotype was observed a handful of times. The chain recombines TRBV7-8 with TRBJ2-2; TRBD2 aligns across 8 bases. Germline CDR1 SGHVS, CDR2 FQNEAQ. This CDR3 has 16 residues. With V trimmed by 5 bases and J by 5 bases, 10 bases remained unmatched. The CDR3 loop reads CASSPPGLGGTGELFF. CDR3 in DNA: TGTGCCAGCAGCCCACCGGGACTAGGCGGTACCGGGGAGCTGTTTTTT. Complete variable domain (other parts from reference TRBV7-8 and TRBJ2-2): GAGVSQSPRYKVAKRGQDVALRCDPISGHVSLFWYQQALGQGPEFLTYFQNEAQLDKSGLPSDRFFAERPEGSVSTLKIQRTQQEDSAVYLCASSPPGLGGTGELFFGEGSRLTVL.

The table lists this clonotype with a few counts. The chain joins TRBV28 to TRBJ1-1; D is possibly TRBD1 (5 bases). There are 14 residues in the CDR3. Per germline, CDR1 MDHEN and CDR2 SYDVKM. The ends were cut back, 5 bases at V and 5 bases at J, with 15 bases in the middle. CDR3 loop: CASSPGTGKTEAFF. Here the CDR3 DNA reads TGTGCCAGCAGTCCCGGGACCGGGAAGACTGAAGCTTTCTTT.

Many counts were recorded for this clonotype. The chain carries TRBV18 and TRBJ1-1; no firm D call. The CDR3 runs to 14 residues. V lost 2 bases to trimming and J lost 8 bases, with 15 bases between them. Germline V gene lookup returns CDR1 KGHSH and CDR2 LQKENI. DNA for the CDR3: TGTGCCAGCTCACCAGCACCGGATTTTTGGGAAGCTTTCTTT. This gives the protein CASSPAPDFWEAFF. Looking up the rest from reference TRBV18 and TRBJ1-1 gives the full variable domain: NAGVMQNPRHLVRRRGQEARLRCSPMKGHSHVYWYRQLPEEGLKFMVYLQKENIIDESGMPKERFSAEFPKEGPSILRIQQVVRGDSAAYFCASSPAPDFWEAFFGQGTRLTVV.

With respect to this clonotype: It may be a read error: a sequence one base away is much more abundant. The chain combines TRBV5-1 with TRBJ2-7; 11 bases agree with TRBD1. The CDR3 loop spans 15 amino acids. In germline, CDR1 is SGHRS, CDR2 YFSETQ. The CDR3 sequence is CANSLGTGGKDEQYF. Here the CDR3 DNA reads TGCGCCAACAGCCTCGGGACAGGGGGTAAGGACGAGCAGTACTTC.

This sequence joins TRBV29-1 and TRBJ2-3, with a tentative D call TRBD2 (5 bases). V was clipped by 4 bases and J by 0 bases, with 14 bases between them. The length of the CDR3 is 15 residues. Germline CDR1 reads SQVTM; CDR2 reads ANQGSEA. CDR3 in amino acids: CSVVAGPGSTDTQYF. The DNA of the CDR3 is TGCAGCGTTGTCGCGGGTCCAGGCAGCACAGATACGCAGTATTTT.

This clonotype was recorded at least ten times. The CDR3 protein is CASSTLAGVDEQYF. The CDR3, as DNA: TGTGCCAGCAGCACACTAGCGGGAGTCGACGAGCAGTACTTC. The genes are TRBV11-2 and TRBJ2-7; TRBD2 matches at 11 bases. Germline CDR1 SGHAT, CDR2 FQNNGV. This CDR3 contains 14 residues. The trim removed 5 bases at V and 5 bases at J, leaving 5 bases unmatched. Full variable domain (remainder filled in from reference TRBV11-2 and TRBJ2-7): EAGVAQSPRYKIIEKRQSVAFWCNPISGHATLYWYQQILGQGPKLLIQFQNNGVVDDSQLPKDRFSAERLKGVDSTLKIQPAKLEDSAVYLCASSTLAGVDEQYFGPGTRLTVT.

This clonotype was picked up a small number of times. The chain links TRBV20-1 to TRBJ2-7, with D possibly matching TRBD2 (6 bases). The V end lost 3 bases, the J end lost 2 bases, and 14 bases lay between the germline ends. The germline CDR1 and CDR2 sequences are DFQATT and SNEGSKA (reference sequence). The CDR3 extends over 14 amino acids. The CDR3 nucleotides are TGCAGTGCTAGGGTTAGCGGAGCCCCCTACGAGCAGTACTTC. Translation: CSARVSGAPYEQYF.

The CDR3: CASSIEGTSGGYNEQFF. CDR3 nucleotides: TGTGCCAGCAGTATAGAGGGGACTAGCGGGGGCTACAATGAGCAGTTCTTC. J is TRBJ2-1 and V is TRBV12-3 or TRBV12-4, with TRBD2 matching over 14 bases. Trimming at V came to 5 bases and at J to 3 bases, leaving 6 bases not matched to a gene. The CDR3 spans 17 residues.

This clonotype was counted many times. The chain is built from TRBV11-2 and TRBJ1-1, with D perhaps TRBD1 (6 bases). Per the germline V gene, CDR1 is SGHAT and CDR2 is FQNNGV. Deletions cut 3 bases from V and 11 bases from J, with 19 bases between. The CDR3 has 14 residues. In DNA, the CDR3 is TGTGCCAGCAGCTTGGAAGCGGGGGGGCAATTGGCTTTCTTT. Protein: CASSLEAGGQLAFF.

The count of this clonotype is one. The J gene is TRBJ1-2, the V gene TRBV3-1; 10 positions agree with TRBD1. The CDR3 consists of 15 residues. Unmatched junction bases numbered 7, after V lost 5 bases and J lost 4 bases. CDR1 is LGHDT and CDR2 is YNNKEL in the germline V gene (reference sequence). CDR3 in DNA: TGTGCCAGCAGCTTAAGGGACAGGGGCGGCTATGGCTACACCTTC. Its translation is CASSLRDRGGYGYTF. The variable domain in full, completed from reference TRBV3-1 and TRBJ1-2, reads DTAVSQTPKYLVTQMGNDKSIKCEQNLGHDTMYWYKQDSKKFLKIMFSYNNKELIINETVPNRFSPKSPDKAHLNLHINSLELGDSAVYFCASSLRDRGGYGYTFGSGTRLTVV.

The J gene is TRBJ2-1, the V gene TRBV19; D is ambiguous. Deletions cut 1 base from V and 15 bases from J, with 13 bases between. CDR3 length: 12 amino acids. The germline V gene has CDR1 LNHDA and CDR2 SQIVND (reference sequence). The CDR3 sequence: CASSIGRIGLFF. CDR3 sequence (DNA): TGTGCCAGTAGTATAGGTAGGATTGGTTTGTTCTTC.

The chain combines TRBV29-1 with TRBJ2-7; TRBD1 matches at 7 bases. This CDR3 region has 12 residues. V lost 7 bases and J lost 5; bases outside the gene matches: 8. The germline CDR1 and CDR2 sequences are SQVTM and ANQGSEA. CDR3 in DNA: TGCAGCGCCGGGACAGACCTCAACGAGCAGTACTTC. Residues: CSAGTDLNEQYF.